This T cell receptor (beta chain) was identified in a study of beta chain features in type 1 diabetes. Trimming pared 6 bases from V and 9 bases from J, leaving 16 bases between. Germline-derived CDR1 and CDR2 are SGDLS and YYNGEE. This CDR3 is 13 amino acids long. Of the isolated RNA, all was reverse transcribed, and so the sequenced material was expressed TCRB transcripts. Produced via immunoSEQ multiplex PCR; TCRdb's table is partial and in-frame only. The data contain 310,000 or so clones, about 10% of them singletons. Sequenced material: naive CD4+ T cells from blood. This chain uses TRBV9 with TRBJ2-1, with D possibly being TRBD2 (6 bases). The TCR sequence derives from a young woman in good health. DNA of the CDR3: TGTGCCAGCAATTACGCCCCCGGGGGTGAGCAGTTCTTC. It yields the protein CASNYAPGGEQFF.